The 2 T cell receptor beta chains given below trace back to one sample, sequenced in a study of blood T cell repertoires in COVID-19. Only in-frame clones appear in the TCRdb table, and some are missing; sequencing was by immunoSEQ multiplex PCR. The table includes tens of thousands of clones, around 81% detected once. Sequenced input: peripheral blood. The receptor source for this set is a human donor in a cohort sampled during active COVID-19.

The V and J genes are TRBV20-1 and TRBJ1-4; D is unresolved. V lost 3 bases, J lost 7 bases, and 9 bases lay in between. The V gene's germline CDR1 is DFQATT and CDR2 SNEGSKA (reference sequence). The CDR3 consists of 12 residues. CDR3 sequence (DNA): TGCAGTGCTAGTAATCGGGGTGAAAAACTGTTTTTT. This codes for CSASNRGEKLFF.

The chain is built from TRBV14 and TRBJ2-3, with D possibly being TRBD2 (6 bases). Looked up from germline, CDR1 is SGHDN and CDR2 is FVKESK. CDR3 length: 16 amino acids. V lost 4 bases and J lost 4, with 18 bases in between. The CDR3 sequence: CASSPTAGLRADTQYF. For the CDR3, the DNA is TGTGCCAGCAGCCCCACCGCGGGGCTTAGGGCAGATACGCAGTATTTT.